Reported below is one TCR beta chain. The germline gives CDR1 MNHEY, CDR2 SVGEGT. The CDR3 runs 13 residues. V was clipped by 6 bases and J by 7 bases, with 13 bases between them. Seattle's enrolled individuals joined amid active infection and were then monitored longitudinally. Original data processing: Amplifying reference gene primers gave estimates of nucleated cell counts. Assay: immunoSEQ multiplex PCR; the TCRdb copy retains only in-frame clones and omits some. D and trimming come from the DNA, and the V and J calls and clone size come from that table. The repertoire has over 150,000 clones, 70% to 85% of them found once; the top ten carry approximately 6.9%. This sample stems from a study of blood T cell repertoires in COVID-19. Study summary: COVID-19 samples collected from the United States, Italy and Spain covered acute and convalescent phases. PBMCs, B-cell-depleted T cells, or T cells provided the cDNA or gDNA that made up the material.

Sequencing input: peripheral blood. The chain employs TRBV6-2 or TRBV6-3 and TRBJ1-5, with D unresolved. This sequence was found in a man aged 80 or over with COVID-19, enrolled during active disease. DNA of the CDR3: TGTGCCAGCAGCCACAGAGGGTGGCAGCCCCAGCATTTT. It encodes CASSHRGWQPQHF.